This TCR beta chain stems from a study of T cell responses to AZD1222 COVID-19 vaccine. Germline V gives CDR1 KGHDR, CDR2 SFDVKD. There are 13 residues in the CDR3. The germline V and J ends were trimmed by 3 bases and 6 bases, with 10 bases remaining between them. Sequencing was performed with immunoSEQ multiplex PCR; in TCRdb, only in-frame clones are kept and a portion is missing. The sample holds around 140,000 clones, 80% to 90% seen once. This chain connects TRBV24-1 to TRBJ2-5; TRBD2 might be the D (5 bases). The sample here was peripheral blood, taken on day 0 of AZD1222 vaccination. The receptor's source is an adult in good health. The DNA of the CDR3 is TGTGCCACCAGTGATGGAGGTTTGAAGACCCAGTACTTC. Protein: CATSDGGLKTQYF.